The 20 T cell receptor beta chains below all came from one sample that was sequenced in a study of post-analysis software for immune sequencing data. Study-level points and caveats: Elevated frequency relative to controls characterized four to six TRBV segments in patients, TRBV5-6, TRBV5-1 and TRBV20-1 among them.

Their recognized antigens are unknown. Carried by the TCR beta cDNA libraries were unique molecular identifiers. TCRdb re-analysed the PCR reads in MiXCR, keeping a single row per CDR3 protein. The sample holds about 770,000 distinct CDR3 sequences; approximately 44% are singletons and the top ten take 4.9%. Sequenced sample: blood. These TCRs come from a girl aged 10 to 17 with multiple sclerosis.

This chain connects TRBV2 to TRBJ2-1, with D possibly being TRBD2 (5 bases). From germline, CDR1 is SNHLY and CDR2 FYNNEI. The CDR3 consists of 14 residues. The V end lost 5 bases, the J end lost 6 bases, and 14 bases lay between the germline ends. This CDR3 reads CASSLWTRGNEQFF. DNA of the CDR3: TGTGCCAGCAGTCTCTGGACTCGAGGCAATGAGCAGTTCTTC.

This chain links TRBV20-1 with TRBJ2-1, with TRBD1 identical over 9 bases. CDR3 size: 13 residues. Germline CDR1 DFQATT, CDR2 SNEGSKA (reference sequence). Trimming took 6 bases from V and 7 from J; bases not matched to a gene: 7. As DNA, the CDR3 is TGCAGTGCCATGGGACAGGGTTTAAATGAGCAGTTCTTC. Translating gives CSAMGQGLNEQFF.

This clonotype was seen more than once but under ten times. V gene TRBV24-1 combines with J gene TRBJ2-3; D not certain. V lost 5 bases and J 0 bases, leaving 14 bases between the germline ends. Germline CDR1 and CDR2: KGHDR and SFDVKD. CDR3 length: 16 amino acids. The CDR3 sequence: CATSAPATPSTDTQYF. As DNA, the CDR3 is TGTGCCACCAGTGCCCCGGCGACACCCAGCACAGATACGCAGTATTTT.

The chain couples TRBV9 to TRBJ2-3; either TRBD1 or TRBD2 may supply D (5 bases each). The CDR3 has 17 residues. Trimming left V 4 bases short and J 6 bases short, with 24 bases between. Germline-derived CDR1 and CDR2 are SGDLS and YYNGEE. The CDR3 loop reads CASSPPVGTYVTDTQYF. CDR3 DNA: TGTGCCAGCAGCCCCCCCGTAGGGACCTACGTCACCGATACGCAGTATTTT.

Many counts were recorded for this clonotype. The chain couples TRBV27 to TRBJ1-6; TRBD1 matches 8 bases. Trimming removed 4 bases from V and 7 bases from J; junction bases left unmatched: 6. The CDR3 runs 15 residues. CDR1 and CDR2 from the germline V gene are MNHEY and SMNVEV (reference sequence). CDR3 sequence: CASSSTGEGNSPLHF. The CDR3 coding sequence is TGTGCCAGCAGTTCGACAGGGGAAGGGAATTCACCCCTCCACTTT.

V and J are TRBV7-2 and TRBJ2-2, with D perhaps TRBD2 (6 bases). The V end was cut by 1 base, the J end by 6 bases, with 9 bases between. The germline V gene has CDR1 SGHTA and CDR2 FQGNSA. The CDR3 sequence is 14 residues long. The DNA of the CDR3 is TGTGCCAGCAGCTTAGGACTAGGCCCCGGGGAGCTGTTTTTT. This gives the protein CASSLGLGPGELFF.

This clonotype was picked up a small number of times. The genes are TRBV7-9 and TRBJ2-7; TRBD2 agrees at 9 bases. The CDR3 sequence is 16 residues long. V shed 5 bases, J shed 5 bases, and the junction held 13 bases outside the gene matches. Germline CDR1 is SEHNR and CDR2 is FQNEAQ (reference sequence). CDR3 residues: CASSPALAGVPHEQYF. Here the CDR3 DNA reads TGTGCCAGCAGCCCCGCTTTAGCGGGAGTTCCCCACGAGCAGTACTTC.

The chain links TRBV7-2 to TRBJ2-4; 8 bases line up with TRBD1. Matching the DNA end better, TRBJ2-7 makes the J call doubtful. The germline V gene encodes CDR1 SGHTA and CDR2 FQGNSA. The CDR3 runs to 14 residues. The CDR3 DNA follows: TGTGCCAGCAGCTTCCGCTCAGGGGGCCGCGAGCAGTACTTC. Its protein product is CASSFRSGGREQYF.

The chain recombines TRBV12-3 or TRBV12-4 with TRBJ1-1; D possibly corresponds to TRBD1 (6 bases). Trimming stripped 3 bases from V and 4 bases from J, with 12 bases between. The CDR3 has 14 amino acids. The CDR3 loop reads CASSLGGAGTEAFF. CDR3 coding DNA: TGTGCCAGCAGTTTGGGGGGCGCGGGCACTGAAGCTTTCTTT.

The gene calls are TRBV7-9 and TRBJ2-5; D not resolved. Germline V gene lookup returns CDR1 SEHNR and CDR2 FQNEAQ (reference sequence). The CDR3 totals 15 residues. Between the trimmed V and J ends, which lost 5 bases and 11 bases, there was a span of 24 bases. The CDR3 spells CASSPKGVASPEQYF. In DNA form, the CDR3 reads TGTGCCAGCAGCCCAAAGGGCGTTGCATCCCCTGAGCAGTACTTC.

The chain links TRBV6-2 or TRBV6-3 to TRBJ2-1; the match to TRBD2 covers 9 bases. Germline trimming cut 0 bases from V and 5 bases from J; bases unmatched to any gene: 17. This CDR3 has 20 residues. Per germline, CDR1 MNHEY and CDR2 SVGEGT. The CDR3 spells CASSYSTVPRGTSRDNEQFF. CDR3 in DNA: TGTGCCAGCAGTTACTCCACAGTGCCCCGGGGGACTAGCCGGGACAATGAGCAGTTCTTC.

The rearrangement joins TRBV7-9 to TRBJ2-1; D is unclear. V lost 2 bases to trimming and J lost 9 bases, with 20 bases between them. CDR3 size: 16 residues. Germline V gene sequence: CDR1 SEHNR, CDR2 FQNEAQ (reference sequence). In DNA, the CDR3 is TGTGCCAGCAGCTTATTGACGCAAATTCGGGCGCCTGAGCAGTTCTTC. This codes for CASSLLTQIRAPEQFF. The full variable domain, in which reference TRBV7-9 and TRBJ2-1 provide the parts outside the CDR3, is DTGVSQNPRHKITKRGQNVTFRCDPISEHNRLYWYRQTLGQGPEFLTYFQNEAQLEKSRLLSDRFSAERPKGSFSTLEIQRTEQGDSAMYLCASSLLTQIRAPEQFFGPGTRLTVL.

The chain has TRBV7-9 and TRBJ2-1; D unresolved. Between the trimmed V and J ends, which lost 7 bases and 7 bases, there was a span of 17 bases. The CDR3 length is 14 residues. Germline V gene data show CDR1 as SEHNR and CDR2 as FQNEAQ (reference sequence). The CDR3, as DNA: TGTGCCAGCACCCCTTCGGCAGGAGCGAATGAGCAGTTCTTC. It encodes CASTPSAGANEQFF.

The chain has TRBV12-3 or TRBV12-4 and TRBJ2-7, with 7 bases identical to TRBD1. J lost 6 bases, V lost 10 bases, and 9 bases had no gene match. The CDR3 runs to 12 residues. The CDR3 region has the DNA TGTGCCACCTCACAGGGGCTTGGCGAGCAGTACTTC. Translating it yields CATSQGLGEQYF.

V is TRBV11-2 and J is TRBJ2-7; TRBD1 is a possible D gene (6 bases). The germline V gene has CDR1 SGHAT and CDR2 FQNNGV. The CDR3 consists of 16 residues. The V gene lost 5 bases and the J gene lost 1 base, with 18 bases spanning the gap. CDR3 loop: CASSLSFRDTSYEQYF. The CDR3 DNA sequence: TGTGCCAGCAGCCTTAGCTTCCGGGACACTTCCTACGAGCAGTACTTC.

The sample holds a few counts of this clonotype. V usage is TRBV3-1 and J usage is TRBJ2-3, with D tentatively TRBD2 (6 bases). V was pared by 0 bases and J by 12 bases, with 16 bases between. Germline V lookup: CDR1 LGHDT, CDR2 YNNKEL (reference sequence). This CDR3 is built from 14 residues. DNA for the CDR3: TGTGCCAGCAGCCAAGATCGGGTTGGGGGGACCCAGTATTTT. Translated: CASSQDRVGGTQYF.

The chain employs TRBV5-1 and TRBJ2-1, with 15 positions matching TRBD2. The germline V gene encodes CDR1 SGHRS and CDR2 YFSETQ. After removal of 0 bases from V and 8 bases from J, the junction contained 9 bases not matched to a gene. This CDR3 has 18 amino acids. The chain's CDR3 is CASSLGGLAGGHMDEQFF. The CDR3 nucleotides are TGCGCCAGCAGCTTGGGTGGACTAGCGGGAGGGCATATGGATGAGCAGTTCTTC.

The rearrangement joins TRBV18 to TRBJ2-4; D unresolved. The tail of the sequence fits TRBJ2-5 better, so the J call may be wrong. Germline CDR1 and CDR2: KGHSH and LQKENI. This CDR3 has 13 amino acids. CDR3 in DNA: TGTGCCAGCTCACCCTCCAGGTCGGAGACCCAGTACTTC. It encodes CASSPSRSETQYF.

This clonotype was detected a few times. The chain has TRBV12-3 or TRBV12-4 and TRBJ1-5; D remains ambiguous. This CDR3 spans 13 amino acids. V gave up 6 bases and J gave up 0 bases, with 6 bases separating them. For the CDR3, the DNA is TGTGCCAGCAGCTTCAGTAGCAATCAGCCCCAGCATTTT. It codes for CASSFSSNQPQHF.

The chain combines TRBV29-1 with TRBJ2-3, with TRBD2 identical over 7 bases. In germline, CDR1 is SQVTM, CDR2 ANQGSEA. J was trimmed by 3 bases and V by 4 bases; bases with no gene match: 10. This CDR3 has 15 amino acids. CDR3 sequence reads: CSVASKLALTDTQYF. DNA for the CDR3: TGCAGCGTTGCTTCAAAACTAGCGCTTACAGATACGCAGTATTTT.